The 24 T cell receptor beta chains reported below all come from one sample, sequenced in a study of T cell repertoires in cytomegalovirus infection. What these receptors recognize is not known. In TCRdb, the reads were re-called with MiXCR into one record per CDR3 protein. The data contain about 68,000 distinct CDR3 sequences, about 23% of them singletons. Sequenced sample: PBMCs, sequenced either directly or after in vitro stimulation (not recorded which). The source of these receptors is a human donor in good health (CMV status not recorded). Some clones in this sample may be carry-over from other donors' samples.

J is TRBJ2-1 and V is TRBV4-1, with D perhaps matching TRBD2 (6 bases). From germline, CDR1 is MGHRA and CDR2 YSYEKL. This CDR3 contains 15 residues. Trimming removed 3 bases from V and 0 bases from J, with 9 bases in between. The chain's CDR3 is CASSQGLGSYNEQFF. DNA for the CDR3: TGCGCCAGCAGCCAGGGACTGGGCTCCTACAATGAGCAGTTCTTC.

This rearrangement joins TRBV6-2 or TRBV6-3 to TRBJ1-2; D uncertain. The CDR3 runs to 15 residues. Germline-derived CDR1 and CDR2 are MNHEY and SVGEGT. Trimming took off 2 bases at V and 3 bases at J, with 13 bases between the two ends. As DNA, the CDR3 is TGTGCCAGCAGTTACGGAGACTTAGAAGACTATGGCTACACCTTC. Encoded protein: CASSYGDLEDYGYTF.

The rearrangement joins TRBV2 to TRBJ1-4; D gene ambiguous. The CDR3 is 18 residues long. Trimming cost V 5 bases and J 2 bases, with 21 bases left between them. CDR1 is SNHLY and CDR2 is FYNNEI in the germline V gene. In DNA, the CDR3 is TGTGCCAGCAGTTGGCCAGGCCCGAGGGAAGGGACTAATGAAAAACTGTTTTTT. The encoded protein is CASSWPGPREGTNEKLFF.

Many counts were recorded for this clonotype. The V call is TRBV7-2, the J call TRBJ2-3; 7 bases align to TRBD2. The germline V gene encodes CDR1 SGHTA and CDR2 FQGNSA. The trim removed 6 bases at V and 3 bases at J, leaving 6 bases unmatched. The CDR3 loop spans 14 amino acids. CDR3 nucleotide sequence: TGTGCCAGCAGTCCGGGACTACTTACAGATACGCAGTATTTT. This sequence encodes CASSPGLLTDTQYF.

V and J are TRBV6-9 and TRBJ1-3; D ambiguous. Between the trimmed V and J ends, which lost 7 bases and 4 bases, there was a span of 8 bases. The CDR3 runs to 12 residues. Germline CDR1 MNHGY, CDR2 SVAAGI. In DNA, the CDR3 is TGTGCCAGCAAGGTGATGGGAAACACCATATATTTT. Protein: CASKVMGNTIYF.

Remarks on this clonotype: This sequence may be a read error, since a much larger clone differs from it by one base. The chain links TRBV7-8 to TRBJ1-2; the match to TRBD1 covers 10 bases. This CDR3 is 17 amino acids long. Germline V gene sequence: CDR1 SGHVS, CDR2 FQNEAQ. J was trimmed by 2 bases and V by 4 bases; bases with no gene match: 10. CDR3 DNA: TGTGCCAGCAGCTCAGGATCTCGGGGACAGGGGAACTATGGCTACACCTTC. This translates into CASSSGSRGQGNYGYTF.

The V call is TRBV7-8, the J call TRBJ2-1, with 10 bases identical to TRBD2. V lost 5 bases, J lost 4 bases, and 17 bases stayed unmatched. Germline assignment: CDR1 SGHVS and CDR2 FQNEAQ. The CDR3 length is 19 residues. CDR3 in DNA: TGTGCCAGCAGCATCCGGGGACTAGCGACAGCTCTCACGTACAATGAGCAGTTCTTC. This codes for CASSIRGLATALTYNEQFF.

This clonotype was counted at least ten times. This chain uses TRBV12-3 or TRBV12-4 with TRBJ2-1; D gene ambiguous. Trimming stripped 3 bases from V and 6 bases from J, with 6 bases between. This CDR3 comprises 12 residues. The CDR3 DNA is TGTGCCAGCAGTTTTCTATTCAATGAGCAGTTCTTC. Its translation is CASSFLFNEQFF.

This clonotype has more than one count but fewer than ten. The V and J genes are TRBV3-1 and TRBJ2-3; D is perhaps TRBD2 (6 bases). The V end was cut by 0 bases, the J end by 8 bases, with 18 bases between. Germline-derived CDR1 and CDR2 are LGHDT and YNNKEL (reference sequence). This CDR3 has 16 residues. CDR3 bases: TGTGCCAGCAGCCAAGAAATCCCGCAACTAGCAGCTACGCAGTATTTT. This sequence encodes CASSQEIPQLAATQYF.

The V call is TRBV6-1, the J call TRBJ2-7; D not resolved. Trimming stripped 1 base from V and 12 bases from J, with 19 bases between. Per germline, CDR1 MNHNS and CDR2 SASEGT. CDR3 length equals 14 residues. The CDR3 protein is CASSEVGGSLRWYV. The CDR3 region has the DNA TGTGCCAGCAGTGAAGTTGGCGGTTCCCTACGGTGGTACGTC.

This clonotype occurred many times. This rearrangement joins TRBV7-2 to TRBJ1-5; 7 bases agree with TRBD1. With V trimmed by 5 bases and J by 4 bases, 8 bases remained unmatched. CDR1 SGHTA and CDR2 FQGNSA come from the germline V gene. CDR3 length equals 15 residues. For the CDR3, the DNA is TGTGCCAGCAGCCGTCGACAGGGAAGTAATCAGCCCCAGCATTTT. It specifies CASSRRQGSNQPQHF.

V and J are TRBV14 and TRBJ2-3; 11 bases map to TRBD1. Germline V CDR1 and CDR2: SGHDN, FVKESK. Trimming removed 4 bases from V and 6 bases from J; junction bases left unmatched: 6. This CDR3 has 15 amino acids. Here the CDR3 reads CASSRRTGGADTQYF. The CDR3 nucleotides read TGTGCCAGCAGCCGGCGGACAGGGGGCGCCGATACGCAGTATTTT. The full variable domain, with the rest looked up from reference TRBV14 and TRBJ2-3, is EAGVTQFPSHSVIEKGQTVTLRCDPISGHDNLYWYRRVMGKEIKFLLHFVKESKQDESGMPNNRFLAERTGGTYSTLKVQPAELEDSGVYFCASSRRTGGADTQYFGPGTRLTVL.

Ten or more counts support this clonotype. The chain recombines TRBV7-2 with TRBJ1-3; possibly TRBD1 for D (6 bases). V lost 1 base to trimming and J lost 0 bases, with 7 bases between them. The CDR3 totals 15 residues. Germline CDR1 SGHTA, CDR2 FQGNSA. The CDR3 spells CASSLGTVSGNTIYF. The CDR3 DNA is TGTGCCAGCAGCTTAGGGACAGTCTCTGGAAACACCATATATTTT.

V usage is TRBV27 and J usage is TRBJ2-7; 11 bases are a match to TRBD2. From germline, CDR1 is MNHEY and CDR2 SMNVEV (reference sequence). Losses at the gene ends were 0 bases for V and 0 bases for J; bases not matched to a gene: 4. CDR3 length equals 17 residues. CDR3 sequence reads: CASSLSPSGRSSYEQYF. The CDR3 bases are TGTGCCAGCAGTTTATCTCCTAGCGGGAGGAGCTCCTACGAGCAGTACTTC.

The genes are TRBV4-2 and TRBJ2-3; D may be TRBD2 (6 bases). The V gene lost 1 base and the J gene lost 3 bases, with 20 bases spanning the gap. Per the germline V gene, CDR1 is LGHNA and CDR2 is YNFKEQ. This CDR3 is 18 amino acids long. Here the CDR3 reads CASSQGFGRRDKTDTQYF. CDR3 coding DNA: TGTGCCAGCAGCCAAGGTTTCGGACGGCGGGATAAAACAGATACGCAGTATTTT.

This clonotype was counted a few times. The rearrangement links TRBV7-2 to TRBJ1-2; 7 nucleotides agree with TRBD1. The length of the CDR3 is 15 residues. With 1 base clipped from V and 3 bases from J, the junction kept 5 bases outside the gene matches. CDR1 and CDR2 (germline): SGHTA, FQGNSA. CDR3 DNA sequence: TGTGCCAGCAGCTTAGGACAGGGATTTGACTATGGCTACACCTTC. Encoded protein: CASSLGQGFDYGYTF.

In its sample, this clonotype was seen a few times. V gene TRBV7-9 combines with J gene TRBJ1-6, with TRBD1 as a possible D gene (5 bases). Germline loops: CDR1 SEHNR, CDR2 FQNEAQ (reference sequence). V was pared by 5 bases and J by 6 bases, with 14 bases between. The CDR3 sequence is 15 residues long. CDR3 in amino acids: CASSPSGQTNSPLHF. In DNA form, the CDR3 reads TGTGCCAGCAGCCCCTCGGGGCAGACTAATTCACCCCTCCACTTT.

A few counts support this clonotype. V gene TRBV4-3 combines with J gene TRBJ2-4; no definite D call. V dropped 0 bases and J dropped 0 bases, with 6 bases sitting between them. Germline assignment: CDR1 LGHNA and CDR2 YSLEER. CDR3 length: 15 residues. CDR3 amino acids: CASSQDLGAKNIQYF. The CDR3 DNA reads TGCGCCAGCAGCCAAGATCTGGGAGCCAAAAACATTCAGTACTTC.

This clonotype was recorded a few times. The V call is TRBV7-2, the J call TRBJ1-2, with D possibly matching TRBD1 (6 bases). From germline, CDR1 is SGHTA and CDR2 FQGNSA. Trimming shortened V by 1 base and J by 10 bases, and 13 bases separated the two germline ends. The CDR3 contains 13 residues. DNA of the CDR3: TGTGCCAGCAGCTTAGGTACGGACAGTCCCTACACCTTC. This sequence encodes CASSLGTDSPYTF.

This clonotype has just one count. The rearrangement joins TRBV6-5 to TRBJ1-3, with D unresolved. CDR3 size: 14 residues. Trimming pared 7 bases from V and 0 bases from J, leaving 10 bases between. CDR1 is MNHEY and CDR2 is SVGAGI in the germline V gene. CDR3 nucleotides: TGTGCCAGCATCAACAGTGGCTCTGGAAACACCATATATTTT. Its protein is CASINSGSGNTIYF.

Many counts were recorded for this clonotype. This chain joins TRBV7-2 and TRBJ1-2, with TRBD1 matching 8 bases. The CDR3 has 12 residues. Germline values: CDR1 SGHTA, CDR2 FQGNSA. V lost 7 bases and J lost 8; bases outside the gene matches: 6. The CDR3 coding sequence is TGTGCCAGCACTATGGACAGGGTGGGCTACACCTTC. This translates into CASTMDRVGYTF.

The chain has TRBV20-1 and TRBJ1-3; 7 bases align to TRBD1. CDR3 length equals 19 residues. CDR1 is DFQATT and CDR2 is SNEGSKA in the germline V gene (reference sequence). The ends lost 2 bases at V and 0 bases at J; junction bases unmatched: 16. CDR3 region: CSARPTGQVPSSSGNTIYF. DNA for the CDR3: TGCAGTGCTAGACCGACAGGACAGGTTCCCTCTTCCTCTGGAAACACCATATATTTT.

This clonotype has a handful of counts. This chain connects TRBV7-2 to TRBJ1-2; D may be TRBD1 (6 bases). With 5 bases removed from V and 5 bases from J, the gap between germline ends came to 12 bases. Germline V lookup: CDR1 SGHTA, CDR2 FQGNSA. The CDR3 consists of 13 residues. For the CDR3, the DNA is TGTGCCAGCAGCCCGGACAGCGAATATGGCTACACCTTC. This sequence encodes CASSPDSEYGYTF.

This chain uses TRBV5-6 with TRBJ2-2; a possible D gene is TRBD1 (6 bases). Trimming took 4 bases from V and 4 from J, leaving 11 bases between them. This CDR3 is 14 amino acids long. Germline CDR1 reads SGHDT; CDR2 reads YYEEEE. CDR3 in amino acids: CASSAIQGTGELFF. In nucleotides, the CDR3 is TGTGCCAGCAGCGCAATACAGGGCACCGGGGAGCTGTTTTTT.